This T cell receptor (beta chain) was observed in a study of T-cell memory formation after mild COVID-19. MiXCR was run by TCRdb on the 5' RACE reads, yielding one entry per CDR3 protein. The sample includes around 300,000 distinct CDR3 sequences, roughly 19% of them seen just once. Germline V gives CDR1 LGHDT, CDR2 YNNKEL (reference sequence). V lost 0 bases to trimming and J lost 5 bases; unmatched junction nucleotides: 8. CDR3 length: 16 residues. This clonotype was observed a handful of times. The receptor comes from a man aged 18 to 29 who had mild COVID-19 (a few samples of this study predate the infection). Cell type and time point are not known. V is TRBV3-1 and J is TRBJ2-5, with 8 bases identical to TRBD1. Sequencing input: PBMCs or a T cell subset sorted from them (not recorded which). This CDR3 is CASSQDGTGRSETQYF. CDR3 bases: TGTGCCAGCAGCCAAGATGGGACAGGACGCTCGGAGACCCAGTACTTC.